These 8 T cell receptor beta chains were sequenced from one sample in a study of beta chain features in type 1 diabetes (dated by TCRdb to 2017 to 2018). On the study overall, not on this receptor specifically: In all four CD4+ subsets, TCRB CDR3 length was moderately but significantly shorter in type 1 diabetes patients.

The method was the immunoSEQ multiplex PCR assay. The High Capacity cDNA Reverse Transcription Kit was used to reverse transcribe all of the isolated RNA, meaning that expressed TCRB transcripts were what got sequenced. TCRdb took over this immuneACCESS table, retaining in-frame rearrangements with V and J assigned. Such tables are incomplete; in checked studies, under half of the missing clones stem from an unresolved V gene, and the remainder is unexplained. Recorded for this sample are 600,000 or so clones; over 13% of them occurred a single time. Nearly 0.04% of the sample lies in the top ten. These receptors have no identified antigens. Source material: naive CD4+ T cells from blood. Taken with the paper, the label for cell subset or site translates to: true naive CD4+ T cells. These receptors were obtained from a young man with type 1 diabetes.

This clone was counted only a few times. CDR3 nucleotides: TGCGCCAGCAGCTTGCCCCTCGGAGAGAGCTTGAACACTGAAGCTTTCTTT. Encoded protein: CASSLPLGESLNTEAFF. The V gene is TRBV5-1, the J gene TRBJ1-1; D is undetermined. Germline CDR1 and CDR2: SGHRS and YFSETQ. This CDR3 comprises 17 residues. V was trimmed by 1 base and J by 0 bases, leaving 16 bases between them.

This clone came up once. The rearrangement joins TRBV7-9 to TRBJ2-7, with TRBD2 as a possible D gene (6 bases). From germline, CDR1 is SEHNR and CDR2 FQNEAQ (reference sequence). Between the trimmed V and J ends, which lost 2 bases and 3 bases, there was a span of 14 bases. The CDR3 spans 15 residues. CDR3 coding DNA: TGTGCCAGCAGCTTACAGCCTAGCGCTTACTACGAGCAGTACTTC. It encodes CASSLQPSAYYEQYF.

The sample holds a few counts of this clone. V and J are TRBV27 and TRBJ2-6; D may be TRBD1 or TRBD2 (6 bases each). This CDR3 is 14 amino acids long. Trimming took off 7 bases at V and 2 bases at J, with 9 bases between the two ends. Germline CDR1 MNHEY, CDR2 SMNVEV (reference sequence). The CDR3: CASTRGAGANVLTF. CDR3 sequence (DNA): TGTGCCAGCACGAGGGGGGCTGGGGCCAACGTCCTGACTTTC.

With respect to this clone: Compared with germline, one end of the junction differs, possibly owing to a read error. The CDR3 is CSVKDSAGGGWETQYF. The CDR3 DNA follows: TGCAGCGTTAAAGATTCCGCCGGGGGGGGTTGGGAGACCCAGTACTTC. The chain recombines TRBV29-1 with TRBJ2-5; 8 nucleotides align to TRBD2. From germline, CDR1 is SQVTM and CDR2 ANQGSEA. The CDR3 length is 16 residues.

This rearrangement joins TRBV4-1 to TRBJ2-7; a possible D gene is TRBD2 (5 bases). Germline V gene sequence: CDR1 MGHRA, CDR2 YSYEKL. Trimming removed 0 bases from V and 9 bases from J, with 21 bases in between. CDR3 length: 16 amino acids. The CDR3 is CASSQDLASPIQWQYF. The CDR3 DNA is TGCGCCAGCAGCCAAGATCTAGCTAGTCCTATTCAGTGGCAGTACTTC.

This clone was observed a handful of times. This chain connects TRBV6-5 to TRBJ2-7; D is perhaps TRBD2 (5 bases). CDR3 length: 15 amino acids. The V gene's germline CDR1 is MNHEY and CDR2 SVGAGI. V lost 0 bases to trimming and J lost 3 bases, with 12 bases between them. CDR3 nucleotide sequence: TGTGCCAGCAGTTACTCGAGAGGGTTTTACTACGAGCAGTACTTC. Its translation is CASSYSRGFYYEQYF.

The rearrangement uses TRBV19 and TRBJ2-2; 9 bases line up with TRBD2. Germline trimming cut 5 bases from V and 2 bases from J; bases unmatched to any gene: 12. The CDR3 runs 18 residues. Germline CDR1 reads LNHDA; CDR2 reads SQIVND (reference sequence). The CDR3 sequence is CASSFDPSTSGNTGELFF. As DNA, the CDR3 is TGTGCCAGTAGTTTCGACCCGTCGACTAGCGGCAACACCGGGGAGCTGTTTTTT.

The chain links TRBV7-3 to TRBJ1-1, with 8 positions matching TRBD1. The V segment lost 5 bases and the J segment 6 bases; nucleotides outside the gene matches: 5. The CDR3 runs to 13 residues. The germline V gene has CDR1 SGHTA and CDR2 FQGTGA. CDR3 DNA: TGTGCCAGCAGCGGACAGGGATCCTCTGAAGCTTTCTTT. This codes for CASSGQGSSEAFF.